This is a list of T cell receptor beta chains from one sample in a study of T-cell memory formation after mild COVID-19. Each CDR3 protein is one row after TCRdb ran MiXCR on the 5' RACE reads. Of around 510,000 distinct CDR3 sequences in the sample, about 20% are singletons; the top ten hold roughly 9.1%. Sequencing was performed on PBMCs or a T cell subset sorted from them (not recorded which). The receptor set was obtained from an adult woman who had mild COVID-19 (a few samples of this study predate the infection). Cell type and time point are not known. The CDR3 runs from the conserved cysteine through the conserved F or W. D genes are given only for firm matches. Not all rows give a size; the values are once, few, many and, for expanded clones, a class.

>-|-|TRBJ2-5|TRBV7-9
CASRDLQETQYF
TGTGCCAGCAGGGACCTACAAGAGACCCAGTACTTC
>-|many|TRBJ2-5|TRBV6-2/TRBV6-3
CASSLLQETQYF
TGTGCCAGCAGCCTCCTCCAAGAGACCCAGTACTTC
>TRBD2|many|TRBJ2-5|TRBV5-1
CASSPGLNQETQYF
TGCGCCAGCAGCCCGGGACTAAACCAAGAGACCCAGTACTTC
>-|few|TRBJ1-1|TRBV12-3/TRBV12-4
CASAPIGGTEAFF
TGTGCCAGCGCGCCAATCGGGGGCACTGAAGCTTTCTTT
>-|-|TRBJ2-3|TRBV9
CASSVDLGADTQYF
TGTGCCAGCAGCGTAGACTTGGGGGCAGATACGCAGTATTTT
>TRBD1|few|TRBJ2-7|TRBV6-6
CASWGWDRASYEQYF
TGTGCCAGCTGGGGTTGGGACAGGGCTTCCTACGAGCAGTACTTC
>TRBD2|-|TRBJ2-1|TRBV18
CASSGTSAYNEQFF
TGTGCCAGCTCCGGGACTAGCGCCTACAATGAGCAGTTCTTC
>-|-|TRBJ2-3|TRBV4-2
CASSQAASGGTDTQYF
TGTGCCAGCAGCCAAGCGGCGAGCGGAGGCACAGATACGCAGTATTTT
>-|-|TRBJ1-5|TRBV14
CASSPSGANQPQHF
TGTGCCAGCAGCCCATCAGGCGCTAATCAGCCCCAGCATTTT
>-|many|TRBJ1-2|TRBV4-3
CASSQGQATNYGYTF
TGCGCCAGCAGCCAAGGACAGGCTACTAACTATGGCTACACCTTC
>TRBD1|-|TRBJ1-1|TRBV11-2
CASSPGDRGNTEAFF
TGTGCCAGCAGCCCAGGGGACAGGGGGAACACTGAAGCTTTCTTT
>-|once|TRBJ1-1|TRBV12-3/TRBV12-4
CASRTGGLNTEAFF
TGTGCCAGCAGGACAGGAGGATTGAACACTGAAGCTTTCTTT
>TRBD2|-|TRBJ2-7|TRBV11-2
CASSLDRWLADHYEQYF
TGTGCCAGCAGCTTAGATCGGTGGCTAGCGGACCACTACGAGCAGTACTTC
>TRBD1|few|TRBJ2-7|TRBV11-2
CASSLDRGRPYEQYF
TGTGCCAGCAGCCTAGACAGGGGGCGGCCCTACGAGCAGTACTTC
>TRBD2|-|TRBJ2-5|TRBV4-3
CASSPGLTAETQYF
TGCGCCAGCAGCCCGGGACTAACGGCGGAGACCCAGTACTTC
>-|-|TRBJ1-2|TRBV3-1
CASSQDSTYGYTF
TGTGCCAGCAGCCAAGACTCGACATATGGCTACACCTTC
>-|many|TRBJ1-5|TRBV27
CASSQTVDLFGGNQPQHF
TGTGCCAGCAGTCAAACGGTCGACCTTTTTGGGGGCAATCAGCCCCAGCATTTT
>TRBD1|-|TRBJ2-5|TRBV6-2/TRBV6-3
CASSQRDRERSQETQYF
TGTGCCAGCAGTCAGCGGGACAGGGAGAGGTCACAAGAGACCCAGTACTTC
>-|few|TRBJ1-5|TRBV20-1
CSARAGSNPNQPQHF
TGCAGTGCTAGAGCGGGGTCTAACCCCAATCAGCCCCAGCATTTT
>TRBD1|-|TRBJ2-1|TRBV3-1
CASSHQDRGPFNEQFF
TGTGCCAGCAGCCACCAGGACAGGGGGCCTTTCAATGAGCAGTTCTTC
>-|-|TRBJ2-7|TRBV5-8
CASSLPTGYYEQYF
TGTGCCAGCAGCCTCCCGACAGGATACTACGAGCAGTACTTC
>-|few|TRBJ1-6|TRBV6-1
CASKETENSPLHF
TGTGCCAGCAAGGAGACAGAGAATTCACCCCTCCACTTT
>TRBD2|-|TRBJ2-5|TRBV7-3
CASSDGGAGETQYF
TGTGCCAGCAGCGACGGGGGGGCGGGAGAGACCCAGTACTTC
>-|-|TRBJ2-1|TRBV11-1
CASSPLWAISSYNEQFF
TGTGCCAGCAGCCCTCTCTGGGCGATAAGCTCCTACAATGAGCAGTTCTTC
>TRBD1|-|TRBJ1-4|TRBV12-3/TRBV12-4
CASSPWTGMDEKLFF
TGTGCCAGCAGTCCTTGGACAGGGATGGATGAAAAACTGTTTTTT
>-|few|TRBJ1-1|TRBV11-2
CASSSYSGQTNTEAFF
TGTGCCAGCAGCTCTTATTCGGGGCAGACGAACACTGAAGCTTTCTTT
>-|-|TRBJ2-5|TRBV7-2
CASSFGGAGETQYF
TGTGCCAGCAGCTTTGGAGGGGCCGGAGAGACCCAGTACTTC
>-|-|TRBJ1-4|TRBV12-3/TRBV12-4
CASSSVGAGEKLFF
TGTGCCAGCAGTTCGGTGGGGGCTGGTGAAAAACTGTTTTTT
>-|-|TRBJ1-1|TRBV25-1
CASSGPGQRGAGRAFF
TGTGCCAGCAGTGGACCAGGCCAGAGGGGTGCAGGGCGAGCTTTCTTT
>-|-|TRBJ2-3|TRBV6-5
CASSYPGQTADTDTQYF
TGTGCCAGCAGTTACCCAGGTCAGACAGCCGACACAGATACGCAGTATTTT
>-|few|TRBJ2-7|TRBV11-2
CASSSDVFGTPPYEQYF
TGTGCCAGCAGCTCTGATGTATTCGGGACGCCACCCTACGAGCAGTACTTC
>-|few|TRBJ2-5|TRBV10-3
CAISGKQETQYF
TGTGCCATCTCCGGGAAACAAGAGACCCAGTACTTC
>TRBD2|-|TRBJ2-1|TRBV7-9
CASSLLAGGPYNEQFF
TGTGCCAGCAGCTTACTAGCGGGGGGCCCCTACAATGAGCAGTTCTTC
>TRBD2|-|TRBJ2-1|TRBV19
CATKLAGSSYNEQFF
TGTGCCACGAAACTAGCGGGGAGCTCCTACAATGAGCAGTTCTTC
>TRBD2|-|TRBJ2-3|TRBV9
CASSEGTSGGPAGTQYF
TGTGCCAGCAGCGAGGGGACTAGCGGGGGGCCCGCTGGTACGCAGTATTTT
>-|few|TRBJ2-7|TRBV15
CATSRSFRAGAEQYF
TGTGCCACCAGCAGATCCTTCAGGGCGGGGGCCGAGCAGTACTTC
>TRBD2|few|TRBJ2-3|TRBV2
CASIRTSGSGTDTQYF
TGTGCCAGCATCCGGACTAGCGGGAGTGGCACAGATACGCAGTATTTT
>-|-|TRBJ2-1|TRBV9
CASSVASETYNEQFF
TGTGCCAGCAGCGTAGCTAGCGAAACCTACAATGAGCAGTTCTTC
>TRBD2|-|TRBJ2-3|TRBV12-3/TRBV12-4
CASSLSGGATDTQYF
TGTGCCAGCAGTCTTAGCGGGGGTGCCACAGATACGCAGTATTTT
>-|-|TRBJ1-2|TRBV6-5
CASSRDFKTGGYTF
TGTGCCAGCAGCCGAGATTTCAAGACGGGTGGCTACACCTTC
>-|-|TRBJ2-7|TRBV5-1
CASSLSSETYEQYF
TGCGCCAGCAGCTTAAGTTCGGAAACGTACGAGCAGTACTTC
>TRBD2|once|TRBJ2-3|TRBV3-1
CASSAAGTRLADTQYF
TGTGCCAGCAGCGCAGCCGGGACTAGGTTGGCAGATACGCAGTATTTT
>-|-|TRBJ2-1|TRBV5-5
CASSSSGGVTYNEQFF
TGTGCCAGCAGTTCCTCCGGGGGAGTCACCTACAATGAGCAGTTCTTC
>-|-|TRBJ2-1|TRBV20-1
CSAEARTVGNEQFF
TGCAGTGCTGAAGCCCGTACCGTGGGCAATGAGCAGTTCTTC
>TRBD1|-|TRBJ2-2|TRBV4-1
CASSQGQGGNTGELFF
TGCGCCAGCAGCCAAGGACAGGGTGGGAACACCGGGGAGCTGTTTTTT
>-|many|TRBJ2-7|TRBV2
CASRWGSSYEQYF
TGTGCCAGCCGTTGGGGGAGTTCCTACGAGCAGTACTTC
>-|-|TRBJ1-1|TRBV3-1
CASRPSITAERGAFF
TGTGCCAGCAGGCCAAGTATAACAGCAGAACGGGGAGCTTTCTTT
>TRBD2|-|TRBJ2-2|TRBV11-2
CASSLGVLAGTGELFF
TGTGCCAGCAGCTTAGGAGTACTAGCGGGCACCGGGGAGCTGTTTTTT
>TRBD1|many|TRBJ2-2|TRBV19
CASRKDRVNTGELFF
TGTGCCAGTCGAAAGGACAGGGTAAACACCGGGGAGCTGTTTTTT
>-|-|TRBJ2-2|TRBV9
CASKGTGLGNTGELFF
TGTGCCAGCAAAGGTACAGGGTTGGGGAACACCGGGGAGCTGTTTTTT
>-|few|TRBJ2-1|TRBV7-9
CASSYLGADEQFF
TGTGCCAGCAGCTACCTGGGGGCGGATGAGCAGTTCTTC
>-|-|TRBJ1-4|TRBV11-2
CASSPGTNEKLFF
TGTGCCAGCAGCCCGGGAACTAATGAAAAACTGTTTTTT
>-|many|TRBJ2-3|TRBV7-3
CASSSTGAGDTQYF
TGTGCCAGCAGCTCCACTGGGGCGGGAGATACGCAGTATTTT
>TRBD1|few|TRBJ2-4|TRBV7-2
CASSFRQGQDIQYF
TGTGCCAGCAGCTTTAGACAGGGTCAAGACATTCAGTACTTC
>-|many|TRBJ2-7|TRBV5-1
CASSLGGGGSYEQYF
TGCGCCAGCAGCTTAGGAGGAGGGGGCTCCTACGAGCAGTACTTC
>TRBD1|few|TRBJ2-3|TRBV5-1
CASSLQGAPTDTQYF
TGCGCCAGCAGCTTGCAGGGGGCGCCCACAGATACGCAGTATTTT
>-|-|TRBJ2-7|TRBV6-1
CASSPGQAPEQYF
TGTGCCAGCAGTCCGGGACAAGCCCCCGAGCAGTACTTC
>TRBD2|few|TRBJ2-1|TRBV10-3
CAIAGLAGSGNEQFF
TGTGCCATCGCCGGACTAGCGGGATCGGGCAATGAGCAGTTCTTC